This TCR beta chain is from a study of CD8 T cells in ankylosing spondylitis. Using its own MiXCR run on the 5' RACE reads, TCRdb lists one record per CDR3 protein. Of fewer than 250,000 distinct CDR3 sequences listed, roughly 32% are singletons. This clonotype has more than one count but fewer than ten. The source is a male donor with ankylosing spondylitis or in good health (not recorded which). Material for sequencing was blood, either unsorted or a sorted T cell fraction (not recorded which).

In DNA form, the CDR3 reads TGTGCCAGCAGCTTACGGACTAGCGGGGTTGTAGTTACGCAGTATTTT. It is translated as CASSLRTSGVVVTQYF. The V call is TRBV5-5, the J call TRBJ2-3; 12 bases are shared with TRBD2. With V trimmed by 2 bases and J by 8 bases, 9 bases remained unmatched. Per the germline V gene, CDR1 is SGHKS and CDR2 is YYEKEE (reference sequence). CDR3 length: 16 amino acids.